This TCR beta chain was sequenced in a study of T-cell reconstitution after alpha-beta-depleted transplantation in children (dated by TCRdb to about 2016). Background on the whole study: Using TCR repertoire profiling, the study followed T-cell immune reconstitution in a quantitative way in children after TCRalphabeta/CD19-depleted allogeneic hematopoietic cell transplantation. The study at large found these results: Apparently early alphabetaT-cell count recovery about two months after transplant reportedly relied on only several hundred rapidly expanded clones derived from non-depleted graft cells. In some patients, high TCRbeta diversity at day 60 was attributed to recipient T cells and intrathymic progenitors that had survived conditioning. Over subsequent months, a decline in hyperexpanded clone frequencies was noted, and after one year, T-cell counts and TCRbeta diversity were mostly ascribed to newly produced T cells.

From the germline V gene, CDR1 is MNHNS and CDR2 is SASEGT. Deletion took 6 bases off V and 2 bases off J, with a span of 16 bases between the germline ends. The CDR3, from cysteine to phenylalanine, totals 15 residues. The read is trimmed to its CDR3 DNA, 45 bases read in frame from base 1. The library was obtained by PCR. Sequenced on an Illumina HiSeq 2500. TCR libraries were prepared with molecular barcoding, using unique molecular identifiers to normalize TCRbeta repertoire quantification. TCRdb ran its own pipeline on the public reads, namely fastp trimming at Q25 and MiXCR clone calling, and kept in-frame beta chains. When rows share a CDR3 protein, they turn into one entry using the most common DNA and genes. For this sample the table gives around 230,000 distinct CDR3 sequences, of which about a sixth were detected only once. The ten largest clones take up about 45% of the sample. Concerning this clonotype itself: Its antigen specificity is not known. There are no base qualities to consult, and no much larger clone falls within one base.

The sample's treatment or condition label, in plain terms: allogeneic hematopoietic cell transplantation with graft depleted of TCRalphabeta T cells and CD19 B cells. TCRalphabeta/CD19-depleted allogeneic hematopoietic cell grafts were given to the transplant recipients, all of whom were children. The starting material was PBMCs, mostly from graft donor cells, obtained 360 days after TCRalphabeta/CD19-depleted stem cell transplant. The rearrangement joined TRBV6-1 to TRBJ1-1, with an unclear D gene assignment. The clonotype was recovered from a male patient aged 2 to 10 who had a stem cell transplant for acute lymphoblastic leukemia, so the T cells may come from the graft donor. CDR3 protein: CASRTLRFPNTEAFF. DNA sequence: TGTGCCAGCAGGACCTTGAGGTTTCCAAACACTGAAGCTTTCTTT.